This T cell receptor beta chain was obtained from a study of post-analysis software for immune sequencing data. Study in general: Multiple sclerosis in the patients followed relapsing-remitting, secondary progressive and progressive-relapsing courses. Notes on the study in general: In patients, about 5 TRBV segments were more frequent than in controls, with TRBV5-6, TRBV5-1 and TRBV20-1 among them.

Trimming took 8 bases from V and 1 from J, leaving 8 bases between them. The CDR3 has 13 residues. Per the germline V gene, CDR1 is SGHTA and CDR2 is FQGNSA. Sequencing libraries made from TCR beta cDNA carried unique molecular identifiers. Starting from approximately 0.95 to 9.8 million T cells, the study yielded 460,000 or so cDNA molecules. TCRdb re-analysed the PCR reads in MiXCR, keeping a single row per CDR3 protein. The top ten hold 4.9% of the sample, which has some 800,000 distinct CDR3 sequences, 46% seen once. Concerning this clonotype: Its target is unknown.

The V gene is TRBV7-2, the J gene TRBJ1-4; the D is unclear. Sequencing input: blood. This clonotype originated in a girl aged 5-17 years with multiple sclerosis. Here the CDR3 DNA reads TGTGCCAGCGCCAGGAGAACTAATGAAAAACTGTTTTTT. Amino acids: CASARRTNEKLFF.